What follows are 21 T cell receptor beta chains derived from one specimen sequenced in a study of blood T cell repertoires in COVID-19. The assay was immunoSEQ multiplex PCR, and TCRdb's table has in-frame clones only and misses some. The repertoire holds about 90,000 clones, with about nine tenths as singletons. Sample: peripheral blood. Receptors originate from a male donor with acute or convalescent COVID-19.

The sample holds a few counts of this clone. V and J are TRBV11-2 and TRBJ2-5; 8 nucleotides agree with TRBD2. The V gene end was trimmed by 3 bases and the J gene end by 3 bases; junction bases not matched to a gene: 0. Germline CDR1 is SGHAT and CDR2 is FQNNGV. This CDR3 region has 13 residues. The CDR3 DNA reads as TGTGCCAGCAGCTTCGGGGGGGAAGAGACCCAGTACTTC. Translated: CASSFGGEETQYF.

This chain uses TRBV1 with TRBJ2-5; the table's D call, TRBD2, has no DNA check behind it. TRBV1 is a listed pseudogene. The CDR3 covers 15 residues. The CDR3 reads CTSPPLAGGGETQYF. The CDR3 DNA is TGCACCAGCCCTCCACTAGCGGGGGGAGGAGAGACCCAGTACTTC.

The chain carries TRBV15 and TRBJ1-4; D unclear. Germline V gene sequence: CDR1 LNHNV, CDR2 YYDKDF (reference sequence). The V and J ends lost 0 bases and 4 bases respectively, with 9 bases between them. The CDR3 is 15 residues long. CDR3 amino acids: CATSRESQDNEKLFF. The CDR3 DNA is TGTGCCACCAGCAGAGAAAGTCAGGATAATGAAAAACTGTTTTTT.

The genes are TRBV3-1 (or the pseudogene TRBV3-2) and TRBJ2-3, with D perhaps TRBD1 (5 bases). Looked up from germline, CDR1 is LGHDT and CDR2 is YNNKEL (reference sequence). V lost 1 base to trimming and J lost 4 bases, with 9 bases between them. The CDR3 contains 14 residues. This CDR3 reads CASSQVSGPDTQYF. CDR3 bases: TGTGCCAGCAGCCAAGTATCAGGGCCAGATACGCAGTATTTT.

This sequence joins TRBV6-2 or TRBV6-3 and TRBJ2-1, with a possible D match to TRBD2 (5 bases). The V end was cut by 5 bases, the J end by 11 bases, with 16 bases between. This CDR3 has 13 amino acids. CDR1 and CDR2 (germline): MNHEY, SVGEGT. CDR3 coding DNA: TGTGCCAGCAGTGGAGGTCTTGGTCTCCAGCAGTTCTTC. It translates to CASSGGLGLQQFF.

This chain's CDR3 is CASSPRAGVKEKLFF. DNA of the CDR3: TGTGCCAGCAGTCCCAGGGCAGGGGTCAAAGAAAAACTGTTTTTT. The J gene is TRBJ1-4, the V gene TRBV6-5; D perhaps matches TRBD1 (6 bases). CDR1 and CDR2 (germline): MNHEY, SVGAGI. The CDR3 loop spans 15 amino acids. V dropped 5 bases and J dropped 8 bases, with 18 bases sitting between them.

The chain is built from TRBV5-1 and TRBJ2-5; tentative D call: TRBD2 (6 bases). Per the germline V gene, CDR1 is SGHRS and CDR2 is YFSETQ. The germline V and J ends were trimmed by 4 bases and 5 bases, with 15 bases remaining between them. The CDR3 is 14 residues long. As DNA, the CDR3 is TGCGCCAGCAGCCTGGGAGGCGGCTGGGAGACCCAGTACTTC. It translates to CASSLGGGWETQYF.

This chain links TRBV6-5 with TRBJ1-2; 8 nucleotides match TRBD1. The V gene end was trimmed by 7 bases and the J gene end by 7 bases; junction bases not matched to a gene: 8. The CDR3 consists of 13 residues. Germline V gene lookup returns CDR1 MNHEY and CDR2 SVGAGI. The CDR3 nucleotides read TGTGCCAGCAACGACAGGGGAGAGAGTGGCTACACCTTC. Protein sequence: CASNDRGESGYTF.

V gene TRBV12-5 combines with J gene TRBJ2-3; D not resolved. Germline V gene lookup returns CDR1 LGHNT and CDR2 FRNRAP. The CDR3 covers 13 residues. Trimming removed 7 bases from V and 0 bases from J, with 8 bases in between. CDR3 protein: CASAPSSTDTQYF. CDR3 nucleotides: TGTGCTAGTGCCCCTTCTAGCACAGATACGCAGTATTTT.

The chain combines TRBV20-1 with TRBJ1-3; D uncertain. V was trimmed by 3 bases and J by 1 base, leaving 13 bases between them. Looked up from germline, CDR1 is DFQATT and CDR2 is SNEGSKA (reference sequence). This CDR3 is 15 amino acids long. CDR3 nucleotides: TGCAGTGCTAGTAGGGAGCGGGTGTCTGGAAACACCATATATTTT. Residues: CSASRERVSGNTIYF.

The chain recombines TRBV18 with TRBJ2-7, with 11 bases identical to TRBD1. Per the germline V gene, CDR1 is KGHSH and CDR2 is LQKENI. This CDR3 comprises 16 residues. The J segment lost 2 bases and the V segment lost 2 bases, leaving 5 bases of the junction unmatched. The CDR3 DNA reads as TGTGCCAGCTCACCAGCGGACAGGGGGCTCCCCTACGAGCAGTACTTC. Translating gives CASSPADRGLPYEQYF.

V is TRBV19 and J is TRBJ2-5, with TRBD2 as a possible D gene (5 bases). The CDR3 has 12 residues. Trimming stripped 6 bases from V and 4 bases from J, with 9 bases between. From germline, CDR1 is LNHDA and CDR2 SQIVND (reference sequence). The CDR3 DNA follows: TGTGCCAGTAGAGGGCTAGCAGAGACCCAGTACTTC. It specifies CASRGLAETQYF.

V and J are TRBV7-9 and TRBJ1-5; TRBD1 aligns across 7 bases. V gave up 5 bases and J gave up 4 bases; unmatched junction bases: 5. Germline lookup yields CDR1 SEHNR and CDR2 FQNEAQ (reference sequence). The CDR3 sequence is 14 residues long. CDR3 protein: CASSQGQSNQPQHF. The CDR3 nucleotides are TGTGCCAGCAGCCAGGGACAGTCTAATCAGCCCCAGCATTTT.

V usage is TRBV5-1 and J usage is TRBJ2-7, with D possibly TRBD1 on 6 matching bases. CDR3 size: 15 residues. Germline assignment: CDR1 SGHRS and CDR2 YFSETQ. Trimming pared 2 bases from V and 1 base from J, leaving 13 bases between. The CDR3 DNA sequence: TGCGCCAGCAGCTTTGTCGGGACAAGTTCCTACGAGCAGTACTTC. The encoded protein is CASSFVGTSSYEQYF.

CDR3 sequence: CASSTRTGGTGELFF. The CDR3 nucleotides read TGTGCCAGCAGCACTCGGACAGGGGGAACCGGGGAGCTGTTTTTT. V is TRBV14 and J is TRBJ2-2, with TRBD1 matching 10 bases. The CDR3 runs to 15 residues. With V trimmed by 5 bases and J by 5 bases, 5 bases remained unmatched. In germline, CDR1 is SGHDN, CDR2 FVKESK. The variable domain in full, completed from reference TRBV14 and TRBJ2-2, reads EAGVTQFPSHSVIEKGQTVTLRCDPISGHDNLYWYRRVMGKEIKFLLHFVKESKQDESGMPNNRFLAERTGGTYSTLKVQPAELEDSGVYFCASSTRTGGTGELFFGEGSRLTVL.

The chain joins TRBV19 to TRBJ2-3; 10 positions agree with TRBD2. Germline V CDR1 and CDR2: LNHDA, SQIVND (reference sequence). CDR3 length: 14 amino acids. V lost 5 bases to trimming and J lost 6 bases; unmatched junction nucleotides: 5. The CDR3: CASSSGLALDTQYF. The CDR3 DNA reads TGTGCCAGTAGTTCGGGACTAGCGTTGGATACGCAGTATTTT.

V gene TRBV9 combines with J gene TRBJ2-3; D possibly corresponds to TRBD1 (5 bases). Per germline, CDR1 SGDLS and CDR2 YYNGEE. The CDR3 extends over 16 amino acids. V lost 0 bases, J lost 2 bases, and 13 bases lay in between. The CDR3 region is CASSVGGRPSTDTQYF. The CDR3, as DNA: TGTGCCAGCAGCGTAGGGGGCAGACCTTCCACAGATACGCAGTATTTT. Full variable domain (missing parts from reference TRBV9 and TRBJ2-3): DSGVTQTPKHLITATGQRVTLRCSPRSGDLSVYWYQQSLDQGLQFLIQYYNGEERAKGNILERFSAQQFPDLHSELNLSSLELGDSALYFCASSVGGRPSTDTQYFGPGTRLTVL.

The chain combines TRBV13 with TRBJ2-3; 7 bases agree with TRBD2. The CDR3 extends over 13 amino acids. CDR1 is PRHDT and CDR2 is FYEKMQ in the germline V gene (reference sequence). The junction had 5 bases not matched to a gene; V was cut back by 7 bases and J by 4 bases. CDR3 region: CASKLGGADTQYF. DNA for the CDR3: TGTGCCAGCAAATTGGGGGGGGCAGATACGCAGTATTTT.

On this clone: The sample has other DNA sequences that encode this CDR3 too. The chain recombines TRBV30 with TRBJ2-7, with 8 bases lining up with TRBD2. This CDR3 is 16 amino acids long. Germline trimming cut 5 bases from V and 1 base from J; bases unmatched to any gene: 13. Germline V gives CDR1 GTSNPN, CDR2 SVGIG (reference sequence). CDR3 sequence: CAWRAGGAGGSYEQYF. CDR3 coding DNA: TGTGCCTGGCGGGCCGGCGGGGCGGGGGGATCCTACGAGCAGTACTTC.

This chain uses TRBV29-1 with TRBJ2-7, with D hard to call. Germline loops: CDR1 SQVTM, CDR2 ANQGSEA. The CDR3 contains 13 residues. V lost 4 bases to trimming and J lost 2 bases, with 12 bases between them. CDR3 residues: CSVAQRGTYEQYF. CDR3 nucleotide sequence: TGCAGCGTTGCCCAGCGAGGTACCTACGAGCAGTACTTC.

This chain joins TRBV3-1 (or the pseudogene TRBV3-2) and TRBJ2-7; D is possibly TRBD1 (7 bases). The V end was cut by 1 base, the J end by 4 bases, with 11 bases between. From germline, CDR1 is LGHDT and CDR2 YNNKEL (reference sequence). This CDR3 has 14 residues. This CDR3 reads CASSQGSGGYEQYF. The CDR3 region has the DNA TGTGCCAGCAGCCAAGGATCAGGGGGGTACGAGCAGTACTTC.